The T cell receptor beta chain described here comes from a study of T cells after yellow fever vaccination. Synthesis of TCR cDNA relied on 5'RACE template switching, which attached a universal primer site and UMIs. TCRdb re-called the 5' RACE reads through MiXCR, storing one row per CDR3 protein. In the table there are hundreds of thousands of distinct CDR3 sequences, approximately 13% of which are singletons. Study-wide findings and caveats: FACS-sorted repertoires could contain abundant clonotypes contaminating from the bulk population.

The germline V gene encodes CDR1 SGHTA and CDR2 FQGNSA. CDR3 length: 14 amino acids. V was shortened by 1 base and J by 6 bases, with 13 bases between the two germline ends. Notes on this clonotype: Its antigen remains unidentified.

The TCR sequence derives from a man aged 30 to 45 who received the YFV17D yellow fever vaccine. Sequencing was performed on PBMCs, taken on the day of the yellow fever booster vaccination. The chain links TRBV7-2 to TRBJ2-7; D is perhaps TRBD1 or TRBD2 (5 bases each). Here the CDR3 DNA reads TGTGCCAGCAGCTTAGTTGCCGGGGCACTCGAGCAGTACTTC. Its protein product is CASSLVAGALEQYF.